This section outlines one T cell receptor beta chain sequence together with its context. What this receptor recognizes is not known. One base away there is no much larger clone; base qualities are not given. The data stem from a study of blood T cells in healthy people across ages (dated by TCRdb to the mid-2010s). Regarding the study in general: In model experiments, roughly one uniquely barcoded TCR beta cDNA molecule per two T cells was captured by template switching. The study measured age-related changes in TCR beta repertoire diversity using deep sequencing normalized with unique cDNA molecular identifiers. The study analyzed two additional independent replicas of 1 million unique cDNA reads from the same blood draw for two donors, one aged 18 to 29 and one aged 80 or older. Four age groups were formed from the donors: young (average about 17 years), middle-aged (around 37), aged (62) and long-lived (approximately 80). Donors of different ages were randomly distributed across sequencing lanes to avoid experimental bias.

The CDR3 holds 17 amino acids from the cysteine to the phenylalanine. Kept here is only the CDR3 DNA, which spans 51 bases and is read in frame from base 1. According to the germline V gene (reference sequence), CDR1 reads DFQATT and CDR2 reads SNEGSKA. Study-wide findings and limitations: Compared with the aged group, more naive CD4+ T cells, fewer expanded clones and increased TCR diversity were shown by the long-lived group, suggesting age selection. Conclusive comparison of naive and antigen-experienced compartments was prevented by the profiling of bulk unsorted PBMCs. Observed TCR beta diversity correlated strongly with the percentage of naive T cells measured by flow cytometry. Estimates of total diversity based on one million sequenced T cells were considered lower bounds and underestimates. Because the CMV infection status of the donors was unknown, age-related changes in expanded clonotypes may potentially have been confounded. Observed TCR beta diversity per million T cells fell roughly linearly with age, and a significant reduction was already apparent by age approximately 40.

Library method: 5' RACE. Sequenced on an Illumina HiSeq 2500. A second PCR of roughly 7 to 11 cycles was performed with a sample-barcoded 5' primer and a J-beta primer mix. A unique molecular identifier was introduced onto each TCR beta cDNA molecule by a template-switch 5' adaptor carrying 12 random nucleotides. At least 2.5 million CDR3-containing paired-end reads were obtained from each sample. First-strand cDNA was synthesized from all RNA with the Mint cDNA synthesis kit, primed by a TRBC-specific oligonucleotide. Following uracil-DNA glycosylase treatment, all cDNA underwent a first 18-cycle PCR with the universal primers M1SS and BC2_uni_R. The study's own analysis went as follows. Each sample was normalized by randomly selecting 1 million high-quality reads, each carrying a distinct molecular identifier. Reads with shared molecular identifiers were discarded instead of being binned into consensus sequences. CDR3 identification, clonotype clustering and error correction used MiTCR with a Q25 quality threshold and the strictest error-elimination algorithm. Lower-bound total TCR beta diversity was estimated with a nonparametric unseen species model using Euler transformation. TCRdb ran its own pipeline on the public reads, namely fastp trimming at Q25 and MiXCR clone calling, and kept in-frame beta chains. A single entry per CDR3 protein holds the most common genes and DNA from its merged rows. None of the V and J calls come from the authors' own analysis; TCRdb made them. This sample has 790,000 or so distinct CDR3 sequences in its table, and 56% of those were observed once. Of the sample, under 30% is held by the ten largest clones.

The roughly 42 donors, aged about 6 to 95 years, were systemically healthy Caucasian individuals from Russia. About 10 milliliters of peripheral blood were collected from each donor into EDTA-treated Vacutainer tubes. PBMCs were isolated by Ficoll-Paque density-gradient centrifugation, with at least 6 million obtained per sample. Trizol reagent was used to extract total RNA from PBMCs, with at least 6 micrograms per sample. For every donor, flow cytometry on a PBMC aliquot measured the percentage of naive CD45RAhigh/CD27high T cells. Rearrangement joined TRBV20-1 to TRBJ2-5, with 14 bases matching TRBD2. The DNA end is more similar to TRBJ2-7, so the J call may be wrong. The origin of this receptor is a man in his forties in good health. The sequenced sample was blood. The nucleotides read TGCAGTGCGCAAAGCCTATCCGGGACTAGCGGGAGATACGAGCAGTACTTC. It translates as CSAQSLSGTSGRYEQYF.